These 31 T cell receptor beta chains were sequenced from one sample in a study of memory CD4+ T cells and cytomegalovirus serostatus. The sort gate was single viable CD3+CD4+CD8-CD45RO+ cells for memory CD4+ T cells. Only in-frame clones appear in the TCRdb table, and some are missing; sequencing was by immunoSEQ multiplex PCR. The sample lists 50,000 or so clones; around 80% were seen once. The sequencing input was memory CD4+ T cells from blood. The receptor source for this set is an adult in good health and CMV-seropositive.

This clone was observed a few times. V is TRBV4-2 and J is TRBJ2-7; tentatively, D is TRBD2 (6 bases). CDR1 is LGHNA and CDR2 is YNFKEQ in the germline V gene. V lost 1 base, J lost 3 bases, and 13 bases lay in between. The CDR3 covers 15 residues. CDR3 region: CASSQGVSGDYEQYF. CDR3 coding DNA: TGTGCCAGCAGCCAAGGCGTTAGCGGAGACTACGAGCAGTACTTC.

This clone was observed a single time. This rearrangement joins TRBV5-1 to TRBJ2-5; D is perhaps TRBD1 (5 bases). V lost 7 bases to trimming and J lost 3 bases, with 16 bases between them. The CDR3 totals 14 residues. CDR1 is SGHRS and CDR2 is YFSETQ in the germline V gene. The CDR3 DNA reads TGCGCCAGCCGACGACAGTCTCCTAAAGAGACCCAGTACTTC. This sequence encodes CASRRQSPKETQYF.

The genes are TRBV4-3 and TRBJ1-2; D is unresolved. Germline V lookup: CDR1 LGHNA, CDR2 YSLEER. The CDR3 runs to 14 residues. Between the trimmed V and J ends, which lost 4 bases and 3 bases, there was a span of 12 bases. CDR3 region: CASSPDPPDYGYTF. The CDR3 DNA reads as TGCGCCAGCAGCCCCGACCCACCCGACTATGGCTACACCTTC.

The V and J genes are TRBV4-1 and TRBJ1-5; D gene uncertain. V dropped 3 bases and J dropped 2 bases, with 11 bases sitting between them. The CDR3 sequence is 15 residues long. The V gene's germline CDR1 is MGHRA and CDR2 YSYEKL. The CDR3 protein is CASSQASGGNQPQHF. The CDR3 DNA is TGCGCCAGCAGCCAGGCCTCGGGCGGCAATCAGCCCCAGCATTTT.

The gene calls are TRBV30 and TRBJ2-5; D is perhaps TRBD2 (5 bases). Per the germline V gene, CDR1 is GTSNPN and CDR2 is SVGIG (reference sequence). The CDR3 runs 14 residues. V was pared by 3 bases and J by 2 bases, with 13 bases between. CDR3 in DNA: TGTGCCTGGAGCCGAGGACTGATTCAAGAGACCCAGTACTTC. It encodes CAWSRGLIQETQYF.

A single count supports this clone. V is TRBV29-1 and J is TRBJ2-2; TRBD1 matches at 8 bases. J was trimmed by 1 base and V by 7 bases; bases with no gene match: 8. CDR1 is SQVTM and CDR2 is ANQGSEA in the germline V gene. The CDR3 covers 15 residues. The CDR3: CSAGTGTGNTGELFF. The CDR3 DNA is TGCAGCGCCGGCACCGGGACAGGGAACACCGGGGAGCTGTTTTTT.

The chain uses TRBV28 and TRBJ2-2; a weak D match, TRBD2 (6 bases). The CDR3 sequence is 14 residues long. V was trimmed by 7 bases and J by 4 bases, leaving 13 bases between them. Germline V gene lookup returns CDR1 MDHEN and CDR2 SYDVKM. The CDR3 coding sequence is TGTGCCAGCAAGTCACTAGCCCCCACCGGGGAGCTGTTTTTT. Protein product: CASKSLAPTGELFF. Using reference TRBV28 and TRBJ2-2 for the parts outside the CDR3, the full variable domain is DVKVTQSSRYLVKRTGEKVFLECVQDMDHENMFWYRQDPGLGLRLIYFSYDVKMKEKGDIPEGYSVSREKKERFSLILESASTNQTSMYLCASKSLAPTGELFFGEGSRLTVL.

The chain combines TRBV7-3 with TRBJ2-2, with D uncertain. V lost 2 bases and J lost 3, with 7 bases in between. CDR1 SGHTA and CDR2 FQGTGA come from the germline V gene. The CDR3 spans 14 residues. CDR3 region: CASSLGSYTGELFF. The CDR3 DNA is TGTGCCAGCAGCTTAGGCTCCTACACCGGGGAGCTGTTTTTT.

The rearrangement uses TRBV7-9 and TRBJ1-1, with 7 bases fitting TRBD1. CDR1 SEHNR and CDR2 FQNEAQ come from the germline V gene (reference sequence). V was pared by 4 bases and J by 4 bases, with 6 bases of the junction left unmatched. The CDR3 extends over 14 amino acids. CDR3 bases: TGTGCCAGCAGCTCTAATCAGGGGGGCACTGAAGCTTTCTTT. This sequence encodes CASSSNQGGTEAFF.

The chain carries TRBV19 and TRBJ2-5, with a possible D match to TRBD2 (5 bases). The germline V gene encodes CDR1 LNHDA and CDR2 SQIVND (reference sequence). Between the trimmed V and J ends, which lost 0 bases and 5 bases, there was a span of 7 bases. The CDR3 has 13 amino acids. CDR3 protein: CASSIDWRETQYF. CDR3 DNA sequence: TGTGCCAGTAGTATAGATTGGAGGGAGACCCAGTACTTC.

The chain employs TRBV5-5 and TRBJ2-2, with a tentative D call TRBD2 (7 bases). The germline gives CDR1 SGHKS, CDR2 YYEKEE (reference sequence). V gave up 1 base and J gave up 3 bases, with 19 bases separating them. This CDR3 region has 18 residues. The CDR3 DNA sequence: TGTGCCAGCAGCTTGTCGCGAGGCGGGGGCCTAGACACCGGGGAGCTGTTTTTT. Its translation is CASSLSRGGGLDTGELFF.

The V call is TRBV7-3, the J call TRBJ2-7; D could derive from TRBD1 or TRBD2 (6 bases each). Trimming left V 5 bases short and J 3 bases short, with 17 bases between. This CDR3 is built from 15 residues. Germline V gene sequence: CDR1 SGHTA, CDR2 FQGTGA. The CDR3 loop is CASSQFGGPGYEQYF. CDR3 sequence (DNA): TGTGCCAGCAGCCAATTTGGGGGGCCTGGCTACGAGCAGTACTTC.

This sequence joins TRBV19 and TRBJ1-1, with D unresolved. V lost 0 bases and J 7 bases, leaving 15 bases between the germline ends. CDR1 is LNHDA, CDR2 SQIVND, per germline (reference sequence). There are 15 residues in the CDR3. DNA for the CDR3: TGTGCCAGTAGTATAGATCCCTGGGAGCTGAATGAAGCTTTCTTT. Its protein is CASSIDPWELNEAFF.

The chain is built from TRBV7-2 and TRBJ1-6; maybe TRBD1 (6 bases). CDR3 length equals 14 residues. Trimming stripped 10 bases from V and 10 bases from J, with 20 bases between. Per germline, CDR1 SGHTA and CDR2 FQGNSA. The CDR3 region is CATQGGNHRSPLHF. The CDR3 DNA is TGTGCCACCCAAGGGGGGAACCACAGATCACCCCTCCACTTT. Full variable domain (remainder filled in from reference TRBV7-2 and TRBJ1-6): GAGVSQSPSNKVTEKGKDVELRCDPISGHTALYWYRQSLGQGLEFLIYFQGNSAPDKSGLPSDRFSAERTGGSVSTLTIQRTQQEDSAVYLCATQGGNHRSPLHFGNGTRLTVT.

The chain links TRBV6-6 to TRBJ2-7; D is uncertain. V was shortened by 0 bases and J by 3 bases, with 6 bases between the two germline ends. CDR1 is MNHNY, CDR2 SVGAGI, per germline (reference sequence). CDR3 length equals 13 residues. CDR3 residues: CASSYSADYEQYF. The CDR3 DNA reads TGTGCCAGCAGTTACTCGGCAGACTACGAGCAGTACTTC.

A single count supports this clone. V and J are TRBV18 and TRBJ1-1, with 7 nucleotides matching TRBD1. Trimming at V came to 3 bases and at J to 2 bases, leaving 3 bases not matched to a gene. Germline assignment: CDR1 KGHSH and CDR2 LQKENI. This CDR3 is 14 amino acids long. DNA for the CDR3: TGTGCCAGCTCACCCGACAGGGCCAACACTGAAGCTTTCTTT. Its translation is CASSPDRANTEAFF.

As to this clone: A much larger clonotype is one base distant, so this may be a read error. Other nucleotide sequences from this sample produce the same CDR3. In nucleotides, the CDR3 is TGTGCCAGCAGTTGGACCCCGGGGGCTACCAATGAAAAACTGTTTTTT. It specifies CASSWTPGATNEKLFF. The V and J genes are TRBV6-5 and TRBJ1-4; D is possibly TRBD1 (6 bases). The CDR3 has 16 amino acids. Germline lookup yields CDR1 MNHEY and CDR2 SVGAGI. V lost 4 bases to trimming and J lost 5 bases, with 17 bases between them.

The rearrangement uses TRBV15 and TRBJ1-5; D remains ambiguous. The CDR3 runs to 15 residues. V was pared by 1 base and J by 4 bases, with 11 bases between. The V gene's germline CDR1 is LNHNV and CDR2 YYDKDF (reference sequence). CDR3 DNA sequence: TGTGCCACCAGCAGAGCCGGCGACGAAAATCAGCCCCAGCATTTT. The encoded protein is CATSRAGDENQPQHF.

J is TRBJ2-6 and V is TRBV5-6; 7 bases map to TRBD1. The ends lost 4 bases at V and 0 bases at J; junction bases unmatched: 7. The germline CDR1 and CDR2 sequences are SGHDT and YYEEEE. The CDR3 has 17 residues. In DNA, the CDR3 is TGTGCCAGCAGCCGACAGGGCCTCAGCTCTGGGGCCAACGTCCTGACTTTC. Encoded protein: CASSRQGLSSGANVLTF.

The chain has TRBV6-5 and TRBJ2-1; D not certain. Germline CDR1 and CDR2: MNHEY and SVGAGI. V gave up 6 bases and J gave up 8 bases, with 14 bases separating them. This CDR3 is built from 13 residues. The CDR3 DNA reads as TGTGCCAGCAGCCCCTTCCGGGCGGATGAGCAGTTCTTC. Encoded protein: CASSPFRADEQFF.

The chain is built from TRBV18 and TRBJ2-2; 10 bases are a match to TRBD1. The germline V gene has CDR1 KGHSH and CDR2 LQKENI. Losses at the gene ends were 4 bases for V and 7 bases for J; bases not matched to a gene: 6. This CDR3 comprises 15 residues. CDR3 sequence reads: CASSRGQGKIGELFF. The CDR3 region has the DNA TGTGCCAGCTCACGGGGACAGGGGAAGATCGGGGAGCTGTTTTTT.

This chain links TRBV7-2 with TRBJ1-2, with D maybe TRBD1 (6 bases). Trimming left V 6 bases short and J 8 bases short, with 16 bases between. Germline V CDR1 and CDR2: SGHTA, FQGNSA. The CDR3 has 13 amino acids. The DNA of the CDR3 is TGTGCCAGCAGTACCGGACAGTTTAGGGGCTACACCTTC. This gives the protein CASSTGQFRGYTF.

This chain's CDR3 is CASSVEQGDSPLHF. The DNA of the CDR3 is TGTGCCAGCAGCGTAGAACAGGGCGATTCACCCCTCCACTTT. The chain recombines TRBV9 with TRBJ1-6; the D gene is possibly TRBD1 (6 bases). The ends were cut back, 0 bases at V and 8 bases at J, with 9 bases in the middle. The CDR3 length is 14 residues. The germline V gene encodes CDR1 SGDLS and CDR2 YYNGEE.

This chain joins TRBV3-2 and TRBJ2-1. TRBV3-2 is deemed a pseudogene. The CDR3 spans 9 residues. CDR3 DNA: TGTGCCAGCAGCCATGGTCAGTTCTTC. Translation: CASSHGQFF.

The CDR3 nucleotides read TGTGCCAGCAGCGTAGGGGTAGGGGATAATCAGCCCCAGCATTTT. Translated, it gives CASSVGVGDNQPQHF. The chain links TRBV9 to TRBJ1-5, with D perhaps TRBD1 (5 bases). V was shortened by 0 bases and J by 4 bases, with 11 bases between the two germline ends. Germline-derived CDR1 and CDR2 are SGDLS and YYNGEE. CDR3 size: 15 residues. The full variable domain, in which reference TRBV9 and TRBJ1-5 provide the parts outside the CDR3, is DSGVTQTPKHLITATGQRVTLRCSPRSGDLSVYWYQQSLDQGLQFLIQYYNGEERAKGNILERFSAQQFPDLHSELNLSSLELGDSALYFCASSVGVGDNQPQHFGDGTRLSIL.

The chain employs TRBV18 and TRBJ2-2; tentative D call: TRBD1 (6 bases). The germline V gene encodes CDR1 KGHSH and CDR2 LQKENI. CDR3 length: 15 amino acids. Trimming shortened V by 3 bases and J by 0 bases, and 8 bases separated the two germline ends. The CDR3 nucleotides are TGTGCCAGCTCACCGGGACAAACGAACACCGGGGAGCTGTTTTTT. As protein: CASSPGQTNTGELFF.

This chain uses TRBV18 with TRBJ1-1, with a tentative D call TRBD1 (5 bases). The germline V and J ends were trimmed by 0 bases and 0 bases, with 8 bases remaining between them. The CDR3 spans 15 residues. CDR1 and CDR2 from the germline V gene are KGHSH and LQKENI. CDR3 nucleotides: TGTGCCAGCTCACCACCGGGGGTCATGAACACTGAAGCTTTCTTT. Translating gives CASSPPGVMNTEAFF.

The chain has TRBV15 and TRBJ2-7, with no clear D. Trimming removed 1 base from V and 7 bases from J, with 8 bases in between. The CDR3 is made up of 12 amino acids. Germline CDR1 reads LNHNV; CDR2 reads YYDKDF (reference sequence). The CDR3, as DNA: TGTGCCACCAGCAGAGGTCTAAGGGAGCAGTACTTC. Its protein is CATSRGLREQYF.

The V call is TRBV6-1, the J call TRBJ2-2, with D unresolved. The CDR3 covers 15 residues. Germline V gives CDR1 MNHNS, CDR2 SASEGT. V lost 7 bases to trimming and J lost 4 bases, with 16 bases between them. The CDR3 DNA sequence: TGTGCCAGCACCGAGTGGCCTAGAGGCACCGGGGAGCTGTTTTTT. This gives the protein CASTEWPRGTGELFF.

This chain uses TRBV10-2 with TRBJ2-7; 9 nucleotides line up with TRBD2. The junction had 16 bases not matched to a gene; V was cut back by 6 bases and J by 4 bases. The length of the CDR3 is 17 residues. Germline lookup yields CDR1 WSHSY and CDR2 SAAADI. In DNA form, the CDR3 reads TGCGCCAGCAGGGGAGGTCTAGCGGGACTCCGTGATTACGAGCAGTACTTC. Amino acids: CASRGGLAGLRDYEQYF.

As DNA, the CDR3 is TGTGCCAGCAGTCCCCCCCAGGGTGGGGTTGTGGAGCAGTACTTC. Encoded protein: CASSPPQGGVVEQYF. V and J are TRBV28 and TRBJ2-7; D is possibly TRBD1 (5 bases). Germline V gives CDR1 MDHEN, CDR2 SYDVKM. V was cut by 5 bases and J by 7 bases, with 21 bases left in between. There are 15 residues in the CDR3.